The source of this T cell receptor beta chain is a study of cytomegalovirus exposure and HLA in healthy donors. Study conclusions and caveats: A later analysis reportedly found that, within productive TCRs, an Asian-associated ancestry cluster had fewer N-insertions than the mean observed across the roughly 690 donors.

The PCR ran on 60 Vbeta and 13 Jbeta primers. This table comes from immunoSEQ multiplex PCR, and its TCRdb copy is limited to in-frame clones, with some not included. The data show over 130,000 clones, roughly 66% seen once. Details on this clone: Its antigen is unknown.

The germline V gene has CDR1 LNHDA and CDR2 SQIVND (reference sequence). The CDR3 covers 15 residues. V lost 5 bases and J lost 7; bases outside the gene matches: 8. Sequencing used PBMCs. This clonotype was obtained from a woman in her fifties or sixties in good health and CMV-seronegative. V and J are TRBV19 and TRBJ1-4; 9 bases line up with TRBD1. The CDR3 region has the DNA TGTGCCAGTAGTCCTGGGACAGGGAAGGGTGAAAAACTGTTTTTT. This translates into CASSPGTGKGEKLFF. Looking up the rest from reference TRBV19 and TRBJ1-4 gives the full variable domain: DGGITQSPKYLFRKEGQNVTLSCEQNLNHDAMYWYRQDPGQGLRLIYYSQIVNDFQKGDIAEGYSVSREKKESFPLTVTSAQKNPTAFYLCASSPGTGKGEKLFFGSGTQLSVL.